The present TCR beta chain was sequenced within a study of control samples from healthy donors and cancer patients (dated by TCRdb to about 2020). Library generation was performed with the immunoSEQ multiplex PCR assay. TCRdb's version of the immuneACCESS table is confined to in-frame rearrangements and falls short of the full clone set. An unresolved V gene accounts for under half of the shortfall where checked; the remainder is of unknown origin. For this sample the table gives 90,000 to 120,000 clones, of which approximately 82% were detected only once. Jointly, the top ten make up around 6.4% of the sample. The germline V gene (reference sequence) provides CDR1 PRHDT and CDR2 FYEKMQ. For this chain, trimming is 4 bases at the V end and 6 bases at the J end, and the number of junction bases without a gene match is 4. Taken from cysteine to phenylalanine, the CDR3 has 13 residues. The kept DNA is CDR3 alone, 39 bases in frame from the first base.

This clone was detected a few times. It lacks a known antigen. No qualities accompany the bases; no much larger clone lies one base away. This clonotype originated in a man between 18 and 35 years old in good health. Sequenced material: blood. The chain was built from TRBV13 and TRBJ2-5, with 8 bases aligning to TRBD1. At the DNA level, the sequence is TGTGCCAGCAGCTCCCAGGGGGCAAAGACCCAGTACTTC. Translation gives CASSSQGAKTQYF.